These T cell receptor beta chains were read from a single sample in a study of T cell repertoires in enteric fever. MiXCR, applied by TCRdb to the reads, yields one record per CDR3 protein. Of some 1,500 distinct CDR3 sequences in the sample, 30% to 35% are singletons; the top ten hold about 20%. The sequencing sample was made of CCR7- CD38- CD4+ T cells from PBMCs. The receptors were gathered from a human donor with Salmonella enteric fever, either typhoid or paratyphoid (not recorded which). The CDR3 runs from the conserved cysteine through the conserved F or W. Fields, in order: clone size, V gene, D gene, J gene, CDR3 DNA, CDR3 protein. The D gene is left open where the match is weak. Size is stated for part of the rows, as once, few or many counts, or as a class when the clone is expanded.

clone_size: medium-sized
v_call: TRBV5-1
d_call: -
j_call: TRBJ2-7
cdr3_nt: TGCGCCAGCAGCTTCCGGGCTGGGGGAAAGCACTCCGAGCAGTACTTC
cdr3_aa: CASSFRAGGKHSEQYF

clone_size: large
v_call: TRBV5-1
d_call: TRBD2
j_call: TRBJ2-1
cdr3_nt: TGCGCCAGCAGCTTGTCTAGCGGGTATAATGAGCAGTTCTTC
cdr3_aa: CASSLSSGYNEQFF

clone_size: -
v_call: TRBV5-1
d_call: -
j_call: TRBJ2-2
cdr3_nt: TGCGCCAGCAGCTTGGGACCCTCCGGGGACACCGGGGAGCTGTTTTTT
cdr3_aa: CASSLGPSGDTGELFF

clone_size: few
v_call: TRBV7-9
d_call: -
j_call: TRBJ2-5
cdr3_nt: TGTGCCAGCAGTCACTCGCCGGAGACCCAGTACTTC
cdr3_aa: CASSHSPETQYF

clone_size: medium-sized
v_call: TRBV5-1
d_call: TRBD1
j_call: TRBJ2-3
cdr3_nt: TGCGCCAGCAGCTTGGCCTGGGCAGGGGGCAACACAGATACGCAGTATTTT
cdr3_aa: CASSLAWAGGNTDTQYF

clone_size: large
v_call: TRBV5-1
d_call: TRBD2
j_call: TRBJ2-1
cdr3_nt: TGCGCCAGCAGCCCGGGACTAGCGGGAGTTAATGAGCAGTTCTTC
cdr3_aa: CASSPGLAGVNEQFF

clone_size: few
v_call: TRBV29-1
d_call: -
j_call: TRBJ2-7
cdr3_nt: TGCAGCGGGCTCGAAGGGGGGGCGGTTGGATACGAGCAGTACTTC
cdr3_aa: CSGLEGGAVGYEQYF

clone_size: -
v_call: TRBV5-1
d_call: TRBD2
j_call: TRBJ2-3
cdr3_nt: TGCGCCAGCAGCCTCTCCGGGACTAGCGGAGGGGATGATACGCAGTATTTT
cdr3_aa: CASSLSGTSGGDDTQYF

clone_size: once
v_call: TRBV7-3
d_call: -
j_call: TRBJ1-1
cdr3_nt: TGTGCCAGCAGCCCAATACAGGGAGGCGACACTGAAGCTTTCTTT
cdr3_aa: CASSPIQGGDTEAFF

clone_size: few
v_call: TRBV7-7
d_call: -
j_call: TRBJ2-2
cdr3_nt: TGTGCCAGCAGCTTATCCCCAGACAATTCGAACACCGTGGAGCTGTTTTTT
cdr3_aa: CASSLSPDNSNTVELFF

clone_size: medium-sized
v_call: TRBV5-1
d_call: -
j_call: TRBJ2-7
cdr3_nt: TGCGCCAGCAGTCGGAATCCAACAGGGATAACACCCTACGAGCAGTACTTC
cdr3_aa: CASSRNPTGITPYEQYF

clone_size: -
v_call: TRBV27
d_call: -
j_call: TRBJ2-5
cdr3_nt: TGTGCCAGCAGTGGTAGTATTGGCTCCCAAGAGACCCAGTACTTC
cdr3_aa: CASSGSIGSQETQYF

clone_size: -
v_call: TRBV7-6
d_call: TRBD2
j_call: TRBJ2-7
cdr3_nt: TGTGCCAGCAGCAGACTAGCGGGAGGCCTCTACGAGCAGTACTTC
cdr3_aa: CASSRLAGGLYEQYF

clone_size: -
v_call: TRBV5-1
d_call: -
j_call: TRBJ2-1
cdr3_nt: TGCGCCAGCAGCTCGGCGATAGTCTACAATGAGCAGTTCTTC
cdr3_aa: CASSSAIVYNEQFF

clone_size: large
v_call: TRBV5-1
d_call: TRBD1
j_call: TRBJ2-7
cdr3_nt: TGCGCCAGCTTCGACAGGGGTCCCGACGAGCAGTACTTC
cdr3_aa: CASFDRGPDEQYF

clone_size: -
v_call: TRBV5-1
d_call: -
j_call: TRBJ1-2
cdr3_nt: TGCGCCAGCAGCTGGGGGACATCTGGCTACACCTTC
cdr3_aa: CASSWGTSGYTF

clone_size: few
v_call: TRBV5-1
d_call: -
j_call: TRBJ2-1
cdr3_nt: TGCGCCAGCAGCTTGGATACTATGGACCACAATGAGCAGTTCTTC
cdr3_aa: CASSLDTMDHNEQFF

clone_size: medium-sized
v_call: TRBV10-1
d_call: -
j_call: TRBJ2-6
cdr3_nt: TGCGCCAGCAGCCTTGGTGGGGCCAACGTCCTGACTTTC
cdr3_aa: CASSLGGANVLTF

clone_size: large
v_call: TRBV5-1
d_call: -
j_call: TRBJ2-5
cdr3_nt: TGCGCCAGCAGCTTTGGAGCGATCGGCGGAGAGACCCAGTACTTC
cdr3_aa: CASSFGAIGGETQYF

clone_size: -
v_call: TRBV18
d_call: -
j_call: TRBJ1-1
cdr3_nt: TGTGCCAGCTCGCGCGAACAGGGCGGTTTCTCTGAAGCTTTCTTT
cdr3_aa: CASSREQGGFSEAFF

clone_size: few
v_call: TRBV7-9
d_call: -
j_call: TRBJ1-2
cdr3_nt: TGTGCCAGCAGCTTGAGTCGCAGGGGAAGCTATGGCTACACCTTC
cdr3_aa: CASSLSRRGSYGYTF

clone_size: -
v_call: TRBV9
d_call: TRBD1
j_call: TRBJ1-2
cdr3_nt: TGTGCCAGCAGCCCAAGAAGGGGGCCTTACCCTAACTATGTCTACACCTTC
cdr3_aa: CASSPRRGPYPNYVYTF

clone_size: few
v_call: TRBV19
d_call: -
j_call: TRBJ2-1
cdr3_nt: TGTGCCAGTAGCCGGGGTGAGCAGTTCTTC
cdr3_aa: CASSRGEQFF

clone_size: -
v_call: TRBV7-9
d_call: -
j_call: TRBJ2-1
cdr3_nt: TGTGCCAGCAGCTTGGGAAGCGGGTGGTCCTACAATGAGCAGTTCTTC
cdr3_aa: CASSLGSGWSYNEQFF

clone_size: -
v_call: TRBV7-2
d_call: TRBD1
j_call: TRBJ1-2
cdr3_nt: TGTGCCAGCAGCTTAGTTAGTGGGACAGGGAGCTATGGCTACACCTTC
cdr3_aa: CASSLVSGTGSYGYTF

clone_size: -
v_call: TRBV6-1
d_call: TRBD2
j_call: TRBJ2-1
cdr3_nt: TGTGCCAGCAGTATTCCGGGACTAGCGGGAGCATACAATGAGCAGTTCTTC
cdr3_aa: CASSIPGLAGAYNEQFF

clone_size: large
v_call: TRBV7-2
d_call: -
j_call: TRBJ2-3
cdr3_nt: TGTGCCAGCAGCTTACAAGGCGGGACCACAGATACGCAGTATTTT
cdr3_aa: CASSLQGGTTDTQYF

clone_size: -
v_call: TRBV5-1
d_call: -
j_call: TRBJ2-1
cdr3_nt: TGCGCCAGCAGCTCAATCCGGGACGGACTATACAATGAGCAGTTCTTC
cdr3_aa: CASSSIRDGLYNEQFF

clone_size: few
v_call: TRBV11-3
d_call: TRBD2
j_call: TRBJ2-2
cdr3_nt: TGTGCCAGCAGCAGGACTAGCGAGAACACCGGGGAGCTGTTTTTT
cdr3_aa: CASSRTSENTGELFF

clone_size: -
v_call: TRBV5-1
d_call: TRBD2
j_call: TRBJ2-1
cdr3_nt: TGCGCCAGCAGACTACTAGCGAGAGATTACAATGAGCAGTTCTTC
cdr3_aa: CASRLLARDYNEQFF

clone_size: few
v_call: TRBV10-1
d_call: TRBD1
j_call: TRBJ2-5
cdr3_nt: TGCGCCAGCAGTGACTCCAGGGGGAGCGCAGAGACCCAGTACTTC
cdr3_aa: CASSDSRGSAETQYF

clone_size: medium-sized
v_call: TRBV10-1
d_call: -
j_call: TRBJ1-5
cdr3_nt: TGCGCCAGCAGTGAGGGTTCAGGGAATCAGCCCCAGCATTTT
cdr3_aa: CASSEGSGNQPQHF

clone_size: large
v_call: TRBV7-7
d_call: -
j_call: TRBJ2-2
cdr3_nt: TGTGCCAGCAGCTTAGAGTGGACAAACACCGGGGAGCTGTTTTTT
cdr3_aa: CASSLEWTNTGELFF

clone_size: -
v_call: TRBV9
d_call: -
j_call: TRBJ2-2
cdr3_nt: TGTGCCAGCAGCGACCGACTGAACACCGGGGAGCTGTTTTTT
cdr3_aa: CASSDRLNTGELFF

clone_size: -
v_call: TRBV7-9
d_call: -
j_call: TRBJ1-2
cdr3_nt: TGTGCCAGCAGCTCCAGCATCGGGACACCTAACTATGGCTACACCTTC
cdr3_aa: CASSSSIGTPNYGYTF

clone_size: few
v_call: TRBV11-3
d_call: TRBD1
j_call: TRBJ1-6
cdr3_nt: TGTGCCAGCAGAGGACAGGGACAGACAAATTCACCCCTCCACTTT
cdr3_aa: CASRGQGQTNSPLHF

clone_size: -
v_call: TRBV11-3
d_call: TRBD2
j_call: TRBJ2-1
cdr3_nt: TGTGCCAGCAGCCCCTACCGGACTAGCGGGAGGAGTTACAATGAGCAGTTCTTC
cdr3_aa: CASSPYRTSGRSYNEQFF

clone_size: few
v_call: TRBV18
d_call: TRBD1
j_call: TRBJ2-1
cdr3_nt: TGTGCCAGTTCACAAGGGGGCAGCGCATACAATGAGCAGTTCTTC
cdr3_aa: CASSQGGSAYNEQFF

clone_size: -
v_call: TRBV10-3
d_call: TRBD1
j_call: TRBJ1-1
cdr3_nt: TGTGCCATCAGCAAGGGACAGGGGGGTGCTGAAGCTTTCTTT
cdr3_aa: CAISKGQGGAEAFF

clone_size: medium-sized
v_call: TRBV21-1
d_call: -
j_call: TRBJ1-1
cdr3_nt: TGTGCCAGCAGCAGCGGACAGGGGAACACTGAAGCTTTCTTT
cdr3_aa: CASSSGQGNTEAFF

clone_size: -
v_call: TRBV5-1
d_call: -
j_call: TRBJ2-2
cdr3_nt: TGCGCCAGCAGAGGAAAACAGGGAGAGAACACCGGGGAGCTGTTTTTT
cdr3_aa: CASRGKQGENTGELFF

clone_size: large
v_call: TRBV5-1
d_call: -
j_call: TRBJ2-3
cdr3_nt: TGCGCCAGCAGCTTGGCAGGGCAGACCACAGATACGCAGTATTTT
cdr3_aa: CASSLAGQTTDTQYF

clone_size: large
v_call: TRBV5-1
d_call: TRBD1
j_call: TRBJ2-1
cdr3_nt: TGCGCCAGCAGCTTGGGGACAGGGGGCTACAATGAGCAGTTCTTC
cdr3_aa: CASSLGTGGYNEQFF

clone_size: -
v_call: TRBV7-9
d_call: -
j_call: TRBJ2-5
cdr3_nt: TGTGCCAGCAGCTCCCAAGCGGAGACCCAGTACTTC
cdr3_aa: CASSSQAETQYF

clone_size: medium-sized
v_call: TRBV20-1
d_call: TRBD1
j_call: TRBJ2-3
cdr3_nt: TGCAGTGCCCCGACAGGGTCCGATACGCAGTATTTT
cdr3_aa: CSAPTGSDTQYF

clone_size: few
v_call: TRBV11-1
d_call: -
j_call: TRBJ2-1
cdr3_nt: TGTGCCAGCAGCTATTTAATTGAGCAGTTCTTC
cdr3_aa: CASSYLIEQFF

clone_size: -
v_call: TRBV5-1
d_call: -
j_call: TRBJ2-1
cdr3_nt: TGCGCCAGCAGCGTGGACTTCTACAATGAGCAGTTCTTC
cdr3_aa: CASSVDFYNEQFF

clone_size: -
v_call: TRBV5-1
d_call: -
j_call: TRBJ2-2
cdr3_nt: TGCGCCAGCAGCTCGGGACTTCCCCAGCCCGGGGAGCTGTTTTTT
cdr3_aa: CASSSGLPQPGELFF

clone_size: -
v_call: TRBV7-9
d_call: -
j_call: TRBJ2-5
cdr3_nt: TGTGCCAGCAGCGCGAACGGGACCCAAGAGACCCAGTACTTC
cdr3_aa: CASSANGTQETQYF

clone_size: -
v_call: TRBV20-1
d_call: -
j_call: TRBJ2-2
cdr3_nt: TGCAGTGCTACGCCAGACACCGGGGAGCTGTTTTTT
cdr3_aa: CSATPDTGELFF

clone_size: few
v_call: TRBV7-3
d_call: TRBD2
j_call: TRBJ2-3
cdr3_nt: TGTGCCAGCAGCTCGGGGAGGGTTACGCAGTATTTT
cdr3_aa: CASSSGRVTQYF

clone_size: -
v_call: TRBV5-1
d_call: -
j_call: TRBJ2-7
cdr3_nt: TGCGCCAGCAGCTTGATGGTGGACTACGAGCAGTACTTC
cdr3_aa: CASSLMVDYEQYF

clone_size: few
v_call: TRBV5-1
d_call: -
j_call: TRBJ1-2
cdr3_nt: TGCGCCAGCAGTCCTACCAACACGGGACTCACGAGTGGCTACACCTTC
cdr3_aa: CASSPTNTGLTSGYTF

clone_size: -
v_call: TRBV7-6
d_call: -
j_call: TRBJ2-3
cdr3_nt: TGTGCCAGCAGCTTGGGGGGAATTTATACGGGGGATACGCAGTATTTT
cdr3_aa: CASSLGGIYTGDTQYF

clone_size: medium-sized
v_call: TRBV6-1
d_call: TRBD1
j_call: TRBJ2-5
cdr3_nt: TGTGCCAGCGACCAGGGACAGGGTGGCGGAGAGACCCAGTACTTC
cdr3_aa: CASDQGQGGGETQYF

clone_size: -
v_call: TRBV7-9
d_call: -
j_call: TRBJ2-5
cdr3_nt: TGTGCCAGCAGCCCCACGGACGGTGTTCAGACCCAGTACTTC
cdr3_aa: CASSPTDGVQTQYF

clone_size: -
v_call: TRBV5-1
d_call: -
j_call: TRBJ1-1
cdr3_nt: TGCGCCAGCAGCCCCGGGACAATGACTGAAGCTTTCTTT
cdr3_aa: CASSPGTMTEAFF

clone_size: -
v_call: TRBV11-1
d_call: TRBD1
j_call: TRBJ2-3
cdr3_nt: TGTGCCAGCAGCCTCCCGACAGGGGCAGATACGCAGTATTTT
cdr3_aa: CASSLPTGADTQYF